This T cell receptor (beta chain) stems from a study of cytomegalovirus exposure and HLA in healthy donors. Study-wide background: Sequencing of 150 million to 200 million T cells in an earlier analysis found 100 million to 140 million unique TCR beta sequences. Findings of the study overall: A few of the chains that were CMV-associated were confirmed in vitro to be specific for CMV antigens.

About this clone: Its matching antigen is unknown.

The study ran its PCR with 60 Vbeta and 13 Jbeta primers. This table comes from immunoSEQ multiplex PCR, and its TCRdb copy is limited to in-frame clones, with some not included. This sample has over 150,000 clones; 80% occur once, and the top ten carry over 10%. The donors were healthy bone marrow donors. Trimming left V 1 base short and J 9 bases short, with 4 bases between. The CDR3 runs to 11 residues. Per the germline V gene, CDR1 is LNHDA and CDR2 is SQIVND (reference sequence). This receptor was taken from a man aged 25-45 years in good health and CMV-seropositive. The source material was PBMCs. This chain links TRBV19 with TRBJ2-1; no firm D call. The CDR3 protein is CASSIGGEQFF. Written as DNA, the CDR3 is TGTGCCAGTAGTATAGGAGGTGAGCAGTTCTTC.